The TCR beta chain under discussion was sequenced for a study of shared clonotypes between healthy human individuals. Study at large: Per donor, three plates held CD4 naive cells, three held CD4 memory, two held CD8 naive and one held CD8 memory.

Concerning this clone itself: Its antigen is not identified.

Combining CD45RO+ cells with CCR7-negative CD45RA+ TemRA cells gave CD8 memory. Study-wide results and limits: Generation probability values for non-shared clonotypes were lower than those for clonotypes shared by all four donors.

Some clones are missing from TCRdb's copy, which holds only in-frame ones; the method was immunoSEQ multiplex PCR. The top ten clones hold 34% of a sample with roughly 700,000 clones, 90% of them seen once. CDR3 length equals 14 residues. V shed 5 bases and J 4 bases; nucleotides not matched to a gene: 6. CDR1 and CDR2 (germline): SGHDN, FVKESK. Material for sequencing was memory CD8+ T cells from PBMCs. The sample's subset: CD45RO+ cells pooled with CCR7-negative TemRA cells. The chain has TRBV14 and TRBJ1-2; TRBD1 matches 8 bases. The receptor was derived from a young man in good health. Some clones in this sample may be carry-over from other donors' samples. CDR3 sequence reads: CASSNDRGVYGYTF. CDR3 nucleotide sequence: TGTGCCAGCAGCAACGACAGGGGCGTCTATGGCTACACCTTC. The full variable domain, in which reference TRBV14 and TRBJ1-2 provide the parts outside the CDR3, is EAGVTQFPSHSVIEKGQTVTLRCDPISGHDNLYWYRRVMGKEIKFLLHFVKESKQDESGMPNNRFLAERTGGTYSTLKVQPAELEDSGVYFCASSNDRGVYGYTFGSGTRLTVV.